The rows below give T cell receptor beta chains drawn from one sample of a study of cytomegalovirus exposure and HLA in healthy donors. The assay was immunoSEQ multiplex PCR, and TCRdb's table has in-frame clones only and misses some. Among about 130,000 clones listed, roughly three quarters were seen once. The sequenced sample consisted of PBMCs. The source of these receptors is a man aged 25 to 40 in good health and CMV-seronegative. Each CDR3 is given with its conserved first and last residue. The order of the fields is clone size, V gene, J gene, D gene, CDR3 protein, CDR3 DNA. A D gene is named only where the DNA matches it firmly. Only part of the rows carry a size: once, few, many, or a class if the clone is expanded.

abundance: NA; v_gene: TRBV7-3; j_gene: TRBJ2-3; d_gene: NA; CDR3aa: CASSLGGRTDTQYF; CDR3nt: TGTGCCAGCAGCTTAGGTGGGAGAACAGATACGCAGTATTTT
abundance: NA; v_gene: TRBV19; j_gene: TRBJ2-5; d_gene: NA; CDR3aa: CASSISVWWETQYF; CDR3nt: TGTGCCAGTAGTATATCAGTATGGTGGGAGACCCAGTACTTC
abundance: NA; v_gene: TRBV4-1; j_gene: TRBJ2-7; d_gene: TRBD2; CDR3aa: CASSQDSDRAGGRNEQYF; CDR3nt: TGCGCCAGCAGCCAAGATTCAGATAGGGCGGGAGGGCGGAACGAGCAGTACTTC
abundance: NA; v_gene: TRBV28; j_gene: TRBJ1-5; d_gene: NA; CDR3aa: CATSTQPQHF; CDR3nt: TGTGCCACTAGTACTCAGCCCCAGCATTTT
abundance: NA; v_gene: TRBV5-1; j_gene: TRBJ1-4; d_gene: NA; CDR3aa: CASSLDRNSEELFF; CDR3nt: TGCGCCAGCAGCTTGGACCGCAACTCAGAGGAACTGTTTTTT
abundance: NA; v_gene: TRBV9; j_gene: TRBJ2-1; d_gene: TRBD2; CDR3aa: CASSVGSGVYNEQFF; CDR3nt: TGTGCCAGCAGCGTAGGTAGCGGGGTCTACAATGAGCAGTTCTTC
abundance: NA; v_gene: TRBV11-2; j_gene: TRBJ2-7; d_gene: NA; CDR3aa: CASSSNTGNYEQYF; CDR3nt: TGTGCCAGCAGCTCCAATACAGGGAATTACGAGCAGTACTTC
abundance: NA; v_gene: TRBV6-1; j_gene: TRBJ2-7; d_gene: TRBD1; CDR3aa: CATRPGQGGEQYF; CDR3nt: TGTGCCACCCGGCCGGGACAGGGTGGCGAGCAGTACTTC
abundance: NA; v_gene: TRBV5-4; j_gene: TRBJ2-7; d_gene: TRBD2; CDR3aa: CASSRGGTSGSYEQYF; CDR3nt: TGTGCCAGCAGCCGTGGGGGGACTAGCGGGAGCTACGAGCAGTACTTC
abundance: few; v_gene: TRBV29-1; j_gene: TRBJ1-1; d_gene: NA; CDR3aa: CSVDGARDSIQMNTEAFF; CDR3nt: TGCAGCGTTGACGGCGCACGGGATTCTATACAGATGAACACTGAAGCTTTCTTT
abundance: NA; v_gene: TRBV2; j_gene: TRBJ1-4; d_gene: NA; CDR3aa: CASSGVSRATNEKLFF; CDR3nt: TGTGCCAGCAGTGGGGTCAGTCGGGCAACTAATGAAAAACTGTTTTTT
abundance: once; v_gene: TRBV19; j_gene: TRBJ1-1; d_gene: TRBD1; CDR3aa: CASSARTGGDTEAFF; CDR3nt: TGTGCCAGTAGTGCCCGCACAGGGGGCGATACTGAAGCTTTCTTT
abundance: once; v_gene: TRBV19; j_gene: TRBJ2-1; d_gene: NA; CDR3aa: CASSLAYNEQFF; CDR3nt: TGTGCCAGTAGTCTGGCTTACAATGAGCAGTTCTTC
abundance: few; v_gene: TRBV2; j_gene: TRBJ2-7; d_gene: TRBD1; CDR3aa: CASSEDRGRYEQYF; CDR3nt: TGTGCCAGCAGTGAGGACAGGGGGCGTTACGAGCAGTACTTC
abundance: NA; v_gene: TRBV12-5; j_gene: TRBJ2-1; d_gene: TRBD2; CDR3aa: CASGFSGSSYNEQFF; CDR3nt: TGTGCTAGTGGTTTTAGCGGGAGCTCCTACAATGAGCAGTTCTTC
abundance: NA; v_gene: TRBV7-9; j_gene: TRBJ2-7; d_gene: TRBD1; CDR3aa: CASSNRQGAGYEQYF; CDR3nt: TGTGCCAGCAGCAATCGACAGGGGGCTGGGTACGAGCAGTACTTC
abundance: NA; v_gene: TRBV5-1; j_gene: TRBJ1-1; d_gene: NA; CDR3aa: CASSLNPSLNTEAFF; CDR3nt: TGCGCCAGCAGCTTGAATCCGTCCCTGAACACTGAAGCTTTCTTT
abundance: once; v_gene: TRBV9; j_gene: TRBJ2-2; d_gene: NA; CDR3aa: CASSVVMYGELFF; CDR3nt: TGTGCCAGCAGCGTAGTTATGTACGGGGAGCTGTTTTTT
abundance: few; v_gene: TRBV16; j_gene: TRBJ2-4; d_gene: NA; CDR3aa: CASSPYATVKNIQYF; CDR3nt: TGTGCCAGCAGCCCCTATGCGACAGTCAAAAACATTCAGTACTTC
abundance: few; v_gene: TRBV10-3; j_gene: TRBJ2-2; d_gene: TRBD1; CDR3aa: CAISAPGTGNTGELFF; CDR3nt: TGTGCCATCAGTGCGCCCGGGACAGGGAACACCGGGGAGCTGTTTTTT
abundance: NA; v_gene: TRBV6-1; j_gene: TRBJ2-5; d_gene: NA; CDR3aa: CASSEFWDSAKTQYF; CDR3nt: TGTGCCAGCAGTGAATTTTGGGACTCTGCGAAGACCCAGTACTTC
abundance: few; v_gene: TRBV30; j_gene: TRBJ2-3; d_gene: TRBD2; CDR3aa: CAWTSGGREDTQYF; CDR3nt: TGTGCCTGGACTAGCGGGGGGCGGGAAGATACGCAGTATTTT
abundance: NA; v_gene: TRBV15; j_gene: TRBJ2-3; d_gene: NA; CDR3aa: CATSREFGSLVDTQYF; CDR3nt: TGTGCCACCAGCAGAGAATTCGGGAGTTTGGTAGATACGCAGTATTTT
abundance: few; v_gene: TRBV27; j_gene: TRBJ2-1; d_gene: NA; CDR3aa: CASSFGHLSNEQFF; CDR3nt: TGTGCCAGCAGCTTCGGTCATTTGTCCAATGAGCAGTTCTTC
abundance: NA; v_gene: TRBV5-4; j_gene: TRBJ2-3; d_gene: TRBD2; CDR3aa: CASSLGIGREGTDTQYF; CDR3nt: TGTGCCAGCAGCTTGGGCATCGGGCGGGAGGGAACAGATACGCAGTATTTT
abundance: NA; v_gene: TRBV15; j_gene: TRBJ2-3; d_gene: TRBD2; CDR3aa: CATSRDFAQTGLAGEADTQYF; CDR3nt: TGTGCCACCAGCAGAGATTTTGCACAGACGGGACTAGCGGGAGAAGCTGATACGCAGTATTTT
abundance: few; v_gene: TRBV6-1; j_gene: TRBJ2-7; d_gene: TRBD1; CDR3aa: CASSEAHGTGASEQYF; CDR3nt: TGTGCCAGCAGTGAAGCGCACGGGACAGGGGCCTCAGAGCAGTACTTC
abundance: NA; v_gene: TRBV9; j_gene: TRBJ2-3; d_gene: TRBD2; CDR3aa: CASSVATGGLAVGTDTQYF; CDR3nt: TGTGCCAGCAGCGTAGCTACAGGGGGACTAGCGGTAGGGACAGATACGCAGTATTTT
abundance: few; v_gene: TRBV6-1; j_gene: TRBJ1-1; d_gene: TRBD1; CDR3aa: CASSLSTGMVAEAFF; CDR3nt: TGTGCCAGCAGTCTTTCGACAGGGATGGTCGCTGAAGCTTTCTTT
abundance: NA; v_gene: TRBV6-1; j_gene: TRBJ2-3; d_gene: NA; CDR3aa: CASSELGTLNTDTQYF; CDR3nt: TGTGCCAGCAGTGAATTAGGGACACTTAACACAGATACGCAGTATTTT
abundance: once; v_gene: TRBV6-6; j_gene: TRBJ1-4; d_gene: NA; CDR3aa: CASKEGQGRGEKLFF; CDR3nt: TGTGCCAGCAAAGAAGGGCAGGGAAGGGGGGAAAAACTGTTTTTT
abundance: NA; v_gene: TRBV11-2; j_gene: TRBJ1-1; d_gene: NA; CDR3aa: CASSAIEGAEAFF; CDR3nt: TGTGCCAGCAGCGCTATAGAGGGGGCTGAAGCTTTCTTT
abundance: few; v_gene: TRBV6-1; j_gene: TRBJ2-5; d_gene: NA; CDR3aa: CASSVVAEGQETQYF; CDR3nt: TGTGCCAGCAGTGTGGTAGCGGAGGGCCAAGAGACCCAGTACTTC
abundance: NA; v_gene: TRBV6-5; j_gene: TRBJ1-1; d_gene: NA; CDR3aa: CASSSTGQGKAFF; CDR3nt: TGTGCCAGCAGTTCGACGGGACAAGGGAAAGCTTTCTTT
abundance: NA; v_gene: TRBV27; j_gene: TRBJ1-1; d_gene: TRBD1; CDR3aa: CASRARGLMDTEAFF; CDR3nt: TGTGCCAGCAGGGCGAGGGGGCTTATGGACACTGAAGCTTTCTTT
abundance: NA; v_gene: TRBV7-9; j_gene: TRBJ2-7; d_gene: TRBD2; CDR3aa: CASSLGGPGLAVYEQYF; CDR3nt: TGTGCCAGCAGCTTAGGGGGTCCGGGACTAGCGGTCTACGAGCAGTACTTC
abundance: NA; v_gene: TRBV5-4; j_gene: TRBJ2-5; d_gene: TRBD1; CDR3aa: CASRLGQGETQYF; CDR3nt: TGTGCCAGCAGACTCGGACAGGGAGAGACCCAGTACTTC
abundance: few; v_gene: TRBV29-1; j_gene: TRBJ2-6; d_gene: NA; CDR3aa: CSVEDQVGSGANVLTF; CDR3nt: TGCAGCGTTGAAGATCAGGTGGGCTCTGGGGCCAACGTCCTGACTTTC
abundance: NA; v_gene: TRBV6-1; j_gene: TRBJ1-5; d_gene: TRBD1; CDR3aa: CASSVRQGTQPQHF; CDR3nt: TGTGCCAGCAGTGTCAGACAGGGGACGCAGCCCCAGCATTTT
abundance: NA; v_gene: TRBV25-1; j_gene: TRBJ1-1; d_gene: NA; CDR3aa: CASSEYKGRDTEAFF; CDR3nt: TGTGCCAGCAGTGAATATAAAGGCAGGGACACTGAAGCTTTCTTT
abundance: NA; v_gene: TRBV10-3; j_gene: TRBJ2-5; d_gene: TRBD1; CDR3aa: CAIADRAGETQYF; CDR3nt: TGTGCCATCGCAGACAGGGCGGGAGAGACCCAGTACTTC
abundance: NA; v_gene: TRBV2; j_gene: TRBJ2-1; d_gene: NA; CDR3aa: CASSEWAGRAYNEQFF; CDR3nt: TGTGCCAGCAGTGAATGGGCGGGAAGGGCCTACAATGAGCAGTTCTTC
abundance: NA; v_gene: TRBV5-8; j_gene: TRBJ2-2; d_gene: NA; CDR3aa: CASRTTGTGELFF; CDR3nt: TGTGCCAGCCGAACTACGGGCACCGGGGAGCTGTTTTTT
abundance: NA; v_gene: TRBV4-1; j_gene: TRBJ1-3; d_gene: TRBD1; CDR3aa: CASSFNRGYDGNTIYF; CDR3nt: TGCGCCAGCAGCTTCAACAGGGGGTACGATGGAAACACCATATATTTT
abundance: few; v_gene: TRBV9; j_gene: TRBJ1-2; d_gene: NA; CDR3aa: CASSPLVGGAYGYTF; CDR3nt: TGTGCCAGCAGCCCGCTAGTTGGGGGGGCGTATGGCTACACCTTC
abundance: once; v_gene: TRBV30; j_gene: TRBJ2-1; d_gene: NA; CDR3aa: CAWSRPRGQFF; CDR3nt: TGTGCCTGGTCGAGGCCGCGGGGGCAGTTCTTC
abundance: NA; v_gene: TRBV7-6; j_gene: TRBJ2-1; d_gene: NA; CDR3aa: CASSYRTVGLTYNEQFF; CDR3nt: TGTGCCAGCAGCTATCGGACGGTGGGGCTAACCTACAATGAGCAGTTCTTC
abundance: NA; v_gene: TRBV5-4; j_gene: TRBJ2-5; d_gene: TRBD1; CDR3aa: CASSVELQGVQETQYF; CDR3nt: TGTGCCAGCAGCGTCGAACTACAGGGGGTCCAAGAGACCCAGTACTTC
abundance: NA; v_gene: TRBV30; j_gene: TRBJ2-3; d_gene: TRBD2; CDR3aa: CAWSVLASGSQYF; CDR3nt: TGTGCCTGGAGTGTACTTGCCAGCGGGAGCCAGTATTTT
abundance: NA; v_gene: TRBV5-1; j_gene: TRBJ1-5; d_gene: TRBD1; CDR3aa: CASSLGWDRDNQPQHF; CDR3nt: TGCGCCAGCAGCCTGGGTTGGGACAGGGACAATCAGCCCCAGCATTTT
abundance: NA; v_gene: TRBV5-6; j_gene: TRBJ2-1; d_gene: TRBD2; CDR3aa: CASSLANIGGEFF; CDR3nt: TGTGCCAGCAGCTTGGCCAATATCGGGGGGGAGTTCTTC
abundance: NA; v_gene: TRBV2; j_gene: TRBJ1-5; d_gene: NA; CDR3aa: CASSEGGAGNQPQHF; CDR3nt: TGTGCCAGCAGTGAAGGAGGCGCCGGCAATCAGCCCCAGCATTTT
abundance: NA; v_gene: TRBV10-3; j_gene: TRBJ1-5; d_gene: TRBD1; CDR3aa: CAISDSRGNQPQHF; CDR3nt: TGTGCCATCAGTGATTCCAGGGGGAATCAGCCCCAGCATTTT
abundance: NA; v_gene: TRBV30; j_gene: TRBJ1-5; d_gene: NA; CDR3aa: CAWSLGGNSNQPQHF; CDR3nt: TGTGCCTGGAGTCTAGGGGGAAATAGCAATCAGCCCCAGCATTTT
abundance: NA; v_gene: TRBV30; j_gene: TRBJ2-7; d_gene: TRBD1; CDR3aa: CAWSIAGQGYEQYF; CDR3nt: TGTGCCTGGAGCATTGCGGGACAGGGCTACGAGCAGTACTTC
abundance: NA; v_gene: TRBV7-6; j_gene: TRBJ2-7; d_gene: TRBD2; CDR3aa: CASSLRGRDRPDEQYF; CDR3nt: TGTGCCAGCAGCTTACGCGGGAGGGACCGTCCTGACGAGCAGTACTTC
abundance: NA; v_gene: TRBV27; j_gene: TRBJ2-7; d_gene: NA; CDR3aa: CASSLGSSLYEQYF; CDR3nt: TGTGCCAGCAGTTTGGGCAGCAGCCTTTACGAGCAGTACTTC
abundance: once; v_gene: TRBV4-1; j_gene: TRBJ1-1; d_gene: NA; CDR3aa: CASSRGGDTVNTEAFF; CDR3nt: TGCGCCAGCAGCCGGGGGGGTGATACCGTGAACACTGAAGCTTTCTTT
abundance: NA; v_gene: TRBV7-9; j_gene: TRBJ2-2; d_gene: NA; CDR3aa: CASSLGTTGNTGELFF; CDR3nt: TGTGCCAGCAGCTTAGGTACTACTGGAAACACCGGGGAGCTGTTTTTT